This T cell receptor (beta chain) was observed in a study of blood T cell repertoires in COVID-19. Deletions cut 2 bases from V and 5 bases from J, with 17 bases between. This CDR3 is built from 16 residues. In germline, CDR1 is MNHNS, CDR2 SASEGT. In the authors' methods: Reference gene primers were amplified, and this amplification served to estimate nucleated cell counts. The method was immunoSEQ multiplex PCR; TCRdb's version includes in-frame clones alone and lacks a portion of them. V, J and clone size were drawn from that table, and D and trimming were deduced from the DNA. The sample consists of approximately 140,000 clones, around 82% of them appearing once.

The sequence was obtained from a man aged 55 to 70 with acute or convalescent COVID-19. Sequenced sample: peripheral blood. The rearrangement joins TRBV6-1 to TRBJ2-3; D may be TRBD2 (6 bases). Here the CDR3 reads CASSELVAAQGDTQYF. Here the CDR3 DNA reads TGTGCCAGCAGTGAATTGGTAGCGGCCCAGGGAGATACGCAGTATTTT.